The rows below give T cell receptor beta chains drawn from one sample of a study of prognosis after radiotherapy for stage I lung cancer. Via MiXCR, TCRdb re-called the multiplex PCR reads, giving one row per CDR3 protein. The sample yields some 35,000 distinct CDR3 sequences, around 34% seen once. The sample here was PBMCs, taken before or after stereotactic body radiation therapy (not recorded which). These receptors were taken from a donor of 50 years or more with non-small cell lung cancer. Both conserved end residues are part of each CDR3. A D gene is named only where the DNA matches it firmly. Some rows have no size entry. The others give once, few or many, or a class for an expanded clone.

clone size	J gene	V gene	D gene	CDR3 protein	CDR3 DNA
medium-sized	TRBJ2-1	TRBV12-3/TRBV12-4	NA	CASSLRRRVPYNEQFF	TGTGCCAGCAGTTTAAGGAGGCGGGTTCCTTACAATGAGCAGTTCTTC
many	TRBJ1-2	TRBV19	TRBD1	CASSRGTGGGYTF	TGTGCCTCTTCTCGCGGGACAGGGGGGGGCTACACCTTC
many	TRBJ2-7	TRBV19	NA	CASSQSGISIYEQYF	TGTGCCAGTAGCCAATCGGGAATCTCTATCTACGAGCAGTACTTC
many	TRBJ1-5	TRBV28	NA	CAYAQSGDQPQHF	TGTGCTTACGCACAGTCCGGGGATCAGCCCCAGCATTTT
NA	TRBJ2-6	TRBV5-1	TRBD1	CASSLDGQGAGANVLTF	TGCGCCAGTAGCTTGGATGGACAGGGGGCTGGGGCCAACGTCCTGACTTTC
NA	TRBJ2-5	TRBV14	NA	CASSHTLETQYF	TGTGCCAGCAGCCACACACTCGAGACCCAGTACTTC
many	TRBJ2-3	TRBV12-3/TRBV12-4	TRBD2	CASSSSSMAGVRDTQYF	TGTGCCAGCAGTTCATCCTCCATGGCGGGAGTCAGAGATACGCAGTATTTT
many	TRBJ2-7	TRBV5-1	NA	CASSLDTGLTSYEQYF	TGCGCCAGCAGCTTGGATACGGGACTGACCTCCTACGAGCAGTACTTC
NA	TRBJ1-6	TRBV6-1	NA	CAISEKEGPRTPLHF	TGTGCCATCAGTGAAAAGGAGGGGCCGCGGACGCCCCTCCACTTT
many	TRBJ2-3	TRBV28	NA	CASSSDRTRFGDTQYF	TGTGCCAGCAGTTCCGACCGGACCCGTTTCGGGGATACGCAGTATTTT
many	TRBJ1-1	TRBV19	NA	CASSIVLDGTEAFF	TGTGCCAGTAGTATAGTGCTGGATGGCACTGAAGCTTTCTTT
many	TRBJ1-1	TRBV19	TRBD1	CASSNRDRATEAFF	TGTGCCAGTAGTAACCGGGACAGGGCCACTGAAGCTTTCTTT
NA	TRBJ2-7	TRBV11-2	NA	CASRGGGNSGVEQYF	TGTGCCAGCAGGGGCGGGGGCAACTCAGGGGTCGAGCAGTACTTC
many	TRBJ1-6	TRBV5-1	NA	CASSLADGQGNSPLHF	TGCGCCAGCAGCTTGGCCGATGGCCAGGGTAACTCACCCCTCCACTTT
many	TRBJ1-1	TRBV29-1	TRBD1	CSGTRQGADTEAFF	TGCAGCGGGACGAGACAGGGGGCTGATACTGAAGCTTTCTTT
many	TRBJ1-3	TRBV11-2	NA	CASSPGPTSGNTIYF	TGTGCCAGCAGTCCAGGACCGACGTCTGGAAACACCATATATTTT
many	TRBJ2-3	TRBV6-1	NA	CASTRPLLDTQYF	TGTGCCAGCACCCGACCCCTCCTAGATACGCAGTATTTT
many	TRBJ1-5	TRBV5-5	TRBD1	CASSTGQGGNQPQHF	TGTGCCAGCAGCACGGGACAGGGGGGCAATCAGCCCCAGCATTTT
NA	TRBJ1-1	TRBV19	NA	CASSPWPNTEAFF	TGTGCCAGTAGTCCATGGCCCAACACTGAAGCTTTCTTT
NA	TRBJ2-7	TRBV6-9	TRBD1	CASSCSVQGSNEQYF	TGTGCCAGCAGTTGTTCGGTACAGGGGAGCAACGAGCAGTACTTC
NA	TRBJ2-1	TRBV5-1	NA	CASSLCGIYNEQFF	TGCGCCAGCAGCTTGTGCGGGATCTACAATGAGCAGTTCTTC
many	TRBJ1-2	TRBV2	NA	CASSRDTYGYTF	TGTGCCAGCAGTCGGGACACTTATGGCTACACCTTC
many	TRBJ1-3	TRBV20-1	TRBD1	CSAPGTGAGNTIYF	TGCAGTGCTCCGGGGACAGGGGCTGGAAACACCATATATTTT
many	TRBJ2-5	TRBV24-1	TRBD1	CATSKDRGIQETQYF	TGTGCCACCAGTAAAGACAGGGGGATCCAAGAGACCCAGTACTTC
many	TRBJ2-5	TRBV27	NA	CASSFFRGETQYF	TGTGCCAGCAGTTTTTTCAGGGGAGAGACCCAGTACTTC
medium-sized	TRBJ2-1	TRBV6-9	TRBD2	CASSYSKTSGGNEQFF	TGTGCCAGCAGTTACTCGAAAACTAGCGGGGGGAATGAGCAGTTCTTC
many	TRBJ1-2	TRBV7-8	NA	CASSLVSGDGYTF	TGTGCCAGCAGCTTAGTGTCCGGGGACGGCTACACCTTC
NA	TRBJ2-1	TRBV6-2/TRBV6-3	NA	CASNYQGKQFF	TGTGCCAGCAATTATCAGGGGAAGCAGTTCTTC
many	TRBJ2-7	TRBV28	TRBD2	CASTPGGGYEQYF	TGTGCCAGCACACCGGGGGGGGGGTACGAGCAGTACTTC
NA	TRBJ2-3	TRBV28	NA	CASSYGLGGRPDTQYF	TGTGCCAGCAGTTACGGGCTCGGGGGGCGCCCAGATACGCAGTATTTT
many	TRBJ2-3	TRBV20-1	NA	CSARLAGATDTQYF	TGCAGTGCTAGACTAGCCGGAGCCACAGATACGCAGTATTTT
medium-sized	TRBJ1-2	TRBV5-1	NA	CASSSSTGTNYGYTF	TGCGCCAGCAGCTCGTCCACAGGGACCAACTATGGCTACACCTTC
NA	TRBJ1-2	TRBV27	TRBD1	CASSSSRTADRVYGYTF	TGTGCCAGCAGTTCGTCAAGGACCGCTGACAGGGTCTATGGATACACCTTC
many	TRBJ1-3	TRBV7-9	TRBD1	CASSGQARNTIYF	TGTGCCAGCAGTGGACAGGCCAGGAACACCATATATTTT
many	TRBJ2-1	TRBV9	TRBD1	CASSVDRVNEQFF	TGTGCCAGCAGCGTGGACAGGGTGAATGAGCAGTTCTTC
many	TRBJ1-2	TRBV28	TRBD1	CASSLPGGNGAYGYTF	TGTGCCAGCAGTTTACCAGGGGGGAACGGAGCCTATGGCTACACCTTC
many	TRBJ2-5	TRBV5-1	NA	CASSSIPTGETQYF	TGCGCCAGCAGCTCGATCCCGACCGGAGAGACCCAGTACTTC
many	TRBJ2-2	TRBV7-2	NA	CASSLAPSQNTGELFF	TGTGCCAGCAGCTTAGCGCCCAGCCAGAACACCGGGGAGCTGTTTTTT
many	TRBJ2-4	TRBV20-1	TRBD1	CSANRDRRDIQYF	TGCAGTGCTAATCGGGACAGGAGGGACATTCAGTACTTC
many	TRBJ1-4	TRBV19	NA	CASTPTASNEKLFF	TGTGCCAGTACTCCGACAGCGAGCAATGAAAAACTGTTTTTT
many	TRBJ2-7	TRBV10-3	TRBD1	CAIRPGQGLGEQYF	TGTGCCATCAGACCGGGACAGGGGTTGGGGGAGCAGTACTTC
many	TRBJ2-1	TRBV3-1	NA	CASSPGGSGRQFF	TGTGCCAGCAGCCCTGGGGGGAGCGGCCGGCAGTTCTTC
many	TRBJ2-3	TRBV6-1	TRBD1	CASRRGQGYTDTQYF	TGTGCCAGCAGGAGGGGACAGGGTTACACAGATACGCAGTATTTT
many	TRBJ2-7	TRBV6-1	NA	CASSETFPYEQYF	TGTGCCAGCAGTGAAACCTTCCCCTACGAGCAGTACTTC
many	TRBJ1-5	TRBV5-1	NA	CASSLGYNQPQHF	TGCGCCAGCAGCTTGGGCTACAATCAGCCCCAGCATTTT
many	TRBJ2-1	TRBV7-9	NA	CASSFEGRQQFF	TGTGCCAGCAGCTTTGAGGGTCGACAGCAGTTCTTC
many	TRBJ1-1	TRBV28	NA	CASKPVNTEAFF	TGTGCCAGCAAGCCGGTAAACACTGAAGCTTTCTTT
NA	TRBJ2-1	TRBV5-6	TRBD2	CASSFLASGTSGYNEQFF	TGTGCCAGCAGCTTCCTAGCCTCCGGGACTAGCGGTTACAATGAGCAGTTCTTC
NA	TRBJ1-5	TRBV28	NA	CASSRRLGPSGVNQPQHF	TGTGCCAGCAGTCGAAGGTTGGGACCCTCCGGGGTCAATCAGCCCCAGCATTTT
NA	TRBJ2-3	TRBV6-4	NA	CATTAVAVHTDTQYF	TGTGCCACCACTGCCGTAGCGGTGCACACAGATACGCAGTATTTT
medium-sized	TRBJ2-7	TRBV28	TRBD2	CASSSGGLAASTYEQYF	TGTGCCAGCAGTTCCGGGGGACTAGCGGCCTCCACCTACGAGCAGTACTTC
many	TRBJ2-5	TRBV18	TRBD1	CASSPDRGQKTQYF	TGTGCCAGCTCACCAGACAGGGGGCAAAAGACCCAGTACTTC
NA	TRBJ1-2	TRBV12-5	NA	CASGLSNYGYTF	TGTGCTAGTGGTCTGAGTAACTATGGCTACACCTTC
many	TRBJ1-1	TRBV15	NA	CATSKRGGIEAFF	TGTGCCACCAGCAAGCGGGGGGGGATTGAAGCTTTCTTT
once	TRBJ2-1	TRBV9	NA	CDSSVAPRGAGNEQFF	TGTGACAGCAGCGTAGCTCCGAGGGGGGCAGGCAATGAGCAGTTCTTC
NA	TRBJ1-6	TRBV28	NA	CASMVARSPLHF	TGTGCCAGCATGGTTGCTCGTTCACCCCTCCACTTT
many	TRBJ1-5	TRBV28	NA	CASKRGGQGNQPQHF	TGTGCCAGCAAACGTGGAGGGCAAGGCAATCAGCCCCAGCATTTT
many	TRBJ1-5	TRBV4-1	NA	CASSQGRNQPQHF	TGCGCCAGCAGCCAGGGACGCAATCAGCCCCAGCATTTT